These 21 T cell receptor beta chains share one sample of origin, sequenced in a study of T cells in women clearing cervical HPV infection. Some clones are missing from TCRdb's copy, which holds only in-frame ones; the method was immunoSEQ multiplex PCR. The sample table includes 10,000 to 15,000 clones. The sequenced sample was blood buffy coat. The receptors come from a woman between 18 and 69 years old with a cervical HPV16 infection that either progressed to CIN3+ or cleared (not recorded which).

Notes on this clone: The read ends 3 residues early relative to the CDR3; the germline J gene fills the gap. The chain employs TRBV7-2 and TRBJ2-7; possible D gene TRBD2, 5 bases. CDR3 length equals 12 residues. Germline CDR1 and CDR2: SGHTA and FQGNSA. The V and J ends lost 7 bases and 6 bases respectively, with 13 bases between them. The covered CDR3 bases are TGTGCCAGCACCCCGGGGTCGGGCGAG. It specifies CASTPGSGE. The whole CDR3 is CASTPGSGEQYF.

CDR3 DNA, as far as it was read: TGTGCCAGCAGCCAACAGGGGGCGCAGTACGAG. This sequence encodes CASSQQGAQYE. The whole CDR3 sequence is CASSQQGAQYEQYF. The rearrangement links TRBV7-2 to TRBJ2-7; TRBD1 agrees at 9 bases. The read terminates 3 residues ahead of where the CDR3 ends, so the germline J gene completes it. Unmatched junction bases numbered 6, after V lost 5 bases and J lost 4 bases. CDR1 SGHTA and CDR2 FQGNSA come from the germline V gene. This CDR3 has 14 amino acids. Filled out from reference TRBV7-2 and TRBJ2-7, the complete variable domain reads GAGVSQSPSNKVTEKGKDVELRCDPISGHTALYWYRQSLGQGLEFLIYFQGNSAPDKSGLPSDRFSAERTGGSVSTLTIQRTQQEDSAVYLCASSQQGAQYEQYFGPGTRLTVT.

Remarks on this clone: Coverage ceases 3 residues before the CDR3 finishes, and the germline J gene fills in the end. The rearrangement links TRBV18 to TRBJ2-7; 7 nucleotides match TRBD1. Germline CDR1 and CDR2: KGHSH and LQKENI. The CDR3 sequence is 18 residues long. After removal of 4 bases from V and 0 bases from J, the junction contained 15 bases not matched to a gene. The CDR3 bases that were read are TGTGCCAGCTCACAAAACCTTCCGGGACAGAGTCACTCCTACGAG. Translated, it gives CASSQNLPGQSHSYE. Given in full, the CDR3 is CASSQNLPGQSHSYEQYF.

As for this clone: The read halts 3 residues ahead of the CDR3 end, with the missing end drawn from the germline J gene. The J gene is TRBJ2-4, the V gene TRBV20-1, with D possibly TRBD1 on 6 matching bases. This CDR3 contains 11 residues. In germline, CDR1 is DFQATT, CDR2 SNEGSKA (reference sequence). The CDR3 sequence is CSARGVGGQYF. The DNA read from the CDR3 is TGCAGTGCTAGAGGAGTAGGGGGT.

Worth noting for this clone: Relative to the germline gene, one junction end is altered; a read error may explain this. The CDR3 goes on 3 residues after the read ends, and that part is filled in from the germline J gene. This chain uses TRBV7-7 with TRBJ2-1; 10 positions agree with TRBD2. The CDR3 runs to 16 residues. Germline CDR1 and CDR2: SSHAT and FNYEAQ (reference sequence). The CDR3: CTSSPNLAGDYNEQFF. The sequenced CDR3 bases are TGTACCAGCAGCCCGAACCTAGCGGGGGACTACAATGAG.

According to its frequency, this clone is medium-sized. The read terminates 3 residues before the CDR3 end, so the remaining end is supplied by the germline J gene. The V gene is TRBV15, the J gene TRBJ2-7; D not resolved. Germline lookup yields CDR1 LNHNV and CDR2 YYDKDF (reference sequence). The CDR3 is 12 amino acids. Trimming took off 1 base at V and 3 bases at J, with 4 bases between the two ends. CDR3 DNA (partial): TGTGCCACCAGCAGAGGCGGCTACGAG. Protein: CATSRGGYE. In full, the CDR3 reads CATSRGGYEQYF.

Comments on this clone: The CDR3 end is not reached by the read, which stops 3 residues before it; the germline J gene fills it in. The chain is built from TRBV7-2 and TRBJ1-6; weak D call: TRBD1 (6 bases). CDR1 is SGHTA and CDR2 is FQGNSA in the germline V gene. The CDR3 totals 14 residues. V lost 5 bases, J lost 7 bases, and 12 bases lay in between. The CDR3 is CASSPRGGNSPLHF. The covered CDR3 bases are TGTGCCAGCAGCCCGAGGGGGGGAAATTCACCC.

Details on this clone: The read is 3 residues too short to cover the CDR3 end, so that end is filled in from the germline J gene. The gene calls are TRBV20-1 and TRBJ2-7; TRBD1 aligns across 7 bases. The junction had 7 bases not matched to a gene; V was cut back by 2 bases and J by 0 bases. The CDR3 has 15 residues. The germline V gene encodes CDR1 DFQATT and CDR2 SNEGSKA (reference sequence). The sequenced CDR3 bases are TGCAGTGCTAGACCAGGACAGGTCAGCTCCTACGAG. Protein product: CSARPGQVSSYE. The CDR3 reads in full as CSARPGQVSSYEQYF.

For this clone: The read ends 3 residues shy of where the CDR3 ends; the end is completed using the germline J gene. The chain couples TRBV18 to TRBJ2-4; TRBD1 aligns across 11 bases. The CDR3 is 15 residues long. Germline assignment: CDR1 KGHSH and CDR2 LQKENI. CDR3 DNA (partial): TGTGCCAGCTCAACGGACAGGGGGCCAAACTATGGT. As protein: CASSTDRGPNYG. The CDR3, in full, reads CASSTDRGPNYGQYF. Using reference TRBV18 and TRBJ2-4 for the parts outside the CDR3, the full variable domain is NAGVMQNPRHLVRRRGQEARLRCSPMKGHSHVYWYRQLPEEGLKFMVYLQKENIIDESGMPKERFSAEFPKEGPSILRIQQVVRGDSAAYFCASSTDRGPNYGQYFGAGTRLSVL.

With respect to this clone: Read sequence stops 3 residues before the CDR3 end, and the germline J gene provides the missing end. This rearrangement joins TRBV18 to TRBJ1-2; D possibly corresponds to TRBD1 (5 bases). The CDR3 sequence is 16 residues long. The germline V gene has CDR1 KGHSH and CDR2 LQKENI. CDR3 in amino acids: CASSPPSGGYYNDYTF. CDR3 DNA, as far as it was read: TGTGCCAGCTCACCACCTAGCGGGGGGTACTACAATGAC.

Points on this clone: The CDR3 extends 3 residues past the end of the read, so its final part is completed from the germline J gene. The chain carries TRBV20-1 and TRBJ2-2; D perhaps matches TRBD2 (6 bases). Per germline, CDR1 DFQATT and CDR2 SNEGSKA (reference sequence). Trimming took 1 base from V and 6 from J, leaving 9 bases between them. The CDR3 is 13 residues long. CDR3 amino acids: CSARASEPGELFF. Partial CDR3 DNA: TGCAGTGCTAGAGCTAGCGAACCCGGGGAG.

As regards this clone: The observed sequence ends 3 residues before the CDR3 terminus, with the missing tail filled in from the germline J gene. V gene TRBV6-2 or TRBV6-3 combines with J gene TRBJ2-1; maybe TRBD2 (6 bases). V was clipped by 6 bases and J by 0 bases, with 9 bases between them. The CDR3 is made up of 14 amino acids. Germline values: CDR1 MNHEY, CDR2 SVGEGT. The CDR3 reads CASSPLASYNEQFF. The part of the CDR3 DNA that was read is TGTGCCAGCAGCCCACTAGCCTCCTACAATGAG.

On this clone itself: The read ends 3 residues shy of where the CDR3 ends; the end is completed using the germline J gene. The chain has TRBV7-9 and TRBJ1-2, with a weak D call TRBD1 (6 bases). In germline, CDR1 is SEHNR, CDR2 FQNEAQ (reference sequence). The CDR3 is made up of 14 amino acids. CDR3 sequence reads: CASSLETGRHDYTF. CDR3 DNA, as far as it was read: TGTGCCAGCAGCTTAGAAACAGGGAGGCACGAC. Together with reference TRBV7-9 and TRBJ1-2, the CDR3 gives the full variable domain: DTGVSQNPRHKITKRGQNVTFRCDPISEHNRLYWYRQTLGQGPEFLTYFQNEAQLEKSRLLSDRFSAERPKGSFSTLEIQRTEQGDSAMYLCASSLETGRHDYTFGSGTRLTVV.

On this clone itself: The read terminates 3 residues ahead of where the CDR3 ends, so the germline J gene completes it. The chain employs TRBV13 and TRBJ1-6; possible D gene TRBD1, 5 bases. Germline V gene sequence: CDR1 PRHDT, CDR2 FYEKMQ (reference sequence). The ends were cut back, 4 bases at V and 10 bases at J, with 11 bases in the middle. The CDR3 runs to 13 residues. CDR3 residues: CASSSQGNSPLHF. The sequenced CDR3 bases are TGTGCCAGCAGCTCCCAGGGAAACTCACCC.

Points on this clone: The read terminates 3 residues ahead of where the CDR3 ends, so the germline J gene completes it. The genes are TRBV5-6 and TRBJ1-2; tentatively, D is TRBD1 (6 bases). The CDR3 contains 14 residues. The V gene's germline CDR1 is SGHDT and CDR2 YYEEEE. The DNA read from the CDR3 is TGTGCCAGCAGCTTGGGGGACACTTGGACAGGC. Amino acid sequence: CASSLGDTWTG. The whole CDR3 sequence reads CASSLGDTWTGYTF.

A word on this clone: The read is 3 residues too short to cover the CDR3 end, so that end is filled in from the germline J gene. The chain uses TRBV20-1 and TRBJ2-5; possibly TRBD1 for D (5 bases). Germline-derived CDR1 and CDR2 are DFQATT and SNEGSKA (reference sequence). The CDR3 runs 13 residues. V lost 1 base, J lost 5 bases, and 11 bases lay in between. CDR3 protein: CSARGNRSETQYF. Incomplete CDR3 DNA: TGCAGTGCTAGAGGAAACAGGTCTGAGACC.

About this clone itself: The DNA ends 3 residues before the CDR3 does, and the rest of the CDR3 is filled in from the germline J gene. The genes are TRBV7-9 and TRBJ2-3; TRBD2 might be the D (6 bases). CDR1 SEHNR and CDR2 FQNEAQ come from the germline V gene (reference sequence). The CDR3 runs 14 residues. V lost 3 bases, J lost 4 bases, and 11 bases lay in between. CDR3 loop: CASSFAGFADTQYF. CDR3 DNA (partial): TGTGCCAGCAGCTTCGCGGGGTTTGCAGATACG. Using reference TRBV7-9 and TRBJ2-3 for the parts outside the CDR3, the full variable domain is DTGVSQNPRHKITKRGQNVTFRCDPISEHNRLYWYRQTLGQGPEFLTYFQNEAQLEKSRLLSDRFSAERPKGSFSTLEIQRTEQGDSAMYLCASSFAGFADTQYFGPGTRLTVL.

As concerns this clone: From the germline J gene comes the end of the CDR3, since the read stops 3 residues before it. This chain uses TRBV7-9 with TRBJ2-4; 8 nucleotides align to TRBD1. Germline loops: CDR1 SEHNR, CDR2 FQNEAQ (reference sequence). The length of the CDR3 is 15 residues. CDR3 amino acids: CASSHTDRVYYGQYF. The DNA read from the CDR3 is TGTGCCAGCAGCCATACGGACAGGGTGTACTATGGT.

Regarding this clone: The CDR3 goes on 3 residues after the read ends, and that part is filled in from the germline J gene. The chain uses TRBV19 and TRBJ2-1; no firm D call. From germline, CDR1 is LNHDA and CDR2 SQIVND (reference sequence). V lost 3 bases and J 6 bases, leaving 15 bases between the germline ends. The CDR3 length is 15 residues. The CDR3 spells CASSIRFVHGNEQFF. The part of the CDR3 DNA that was read is TGTGCCAGTAGTATCCGGTTCGTTCATGGCAATGAG. Full variable domain (missing parts from reference TRBV19 and TRBJ2-1): DGGITQSPKYLFRKEGQNVTLSCEQNLNHDAMYWYRQDPGQGLRLIYYSQIVNDFQKGDIAEGYSVSREKKESFPLTVTSAQKNPTAFYLCASSIRFVHGNEQFFGPGTRLTVL.

Frequency places this clone as medium-sized. Partial CDR3 DNA: TGTGCCAGTAGTATTAGGGGGGGGGAAAGTCAGCCC. This gives the protein CASSIRGGESQP. The whole CDR3 sequence reads CASSIRGGESQPQHF. V usage is TRBV19 and J usage is TRBJ1-5; tentatively, D is TRBD1 (6 bases). The CDR3 end is not reached by the read, which stops 3 residues before it; the germline J gene fills it in. The CDR3 covers 15 residues. Germline V gene data show CDR1 as LNHDA and CDR2 as SQIVND (reference sequence). The germline V and J ends were trimmed by 3 bases and 6 bases, with 15 bases remaining between them.

A word on this clone: The read stops 3 residues short of the end of the CDR3; the missing end is completed from the germline J gene. The chain has TRBV2 and TRBJ1-1, with D possibly TRBD1 on 5 matching bases. This CDR3 is built from 15 residues. With 7 bases removed from V and 3 bases from J, the gap between germline ends came to 18 bases. CDR1 and CDR2 from the germline V gene are SNHLY and FYNNEI. Incomplete CDR3 DNA: TGTGCCAGCACCCTCCTAAGGGGAGGTGACACTGAA. Translation: CASTLLRGGDTE. The full CDR3 sequence reads CASTLLRGGDTEAFF.